The rows below give T cell receptor beta chains drawn from one sample of a study of blood T cell repertoires in COVID-19. TCRdb's table, derived via immunoSEQ multiplex PCR, lists solely in-frame clones and lacks some. This table has approximately 320,000 clones, 90% appearing once. Sequenced sample: PBMCs or T cells enriched from blood (not recorded which). Source of these receptors: a man between 60 and 70 years old who had recovered from COVID-19. CDR3s include the opening cysteine and the closing phenylalanine or tryptophan. A D gene is named only where the DNA matches it firmly. Clone size is shown for a subset of rows, as once, few, many or a class of expanded clone.

.	TRBV5-6	TRBJ1-5	.	TGTGCCAGCAGCTTGGGTTGGCAGGGGACACGTAGCAATCAGCCCCAGCATTTT	CASSLGWQGTRSNQPQHF
.	TRBV11-3	TRBJ2-7	TRBD2	TGTGCCAGCAGCTTAGAGGGACTAGCGAGTTACGAGCAGTACTTC	CASSLEGLASYEQYF
few	TRBV5-4	TRBJ2-7	.	TGTGCCAGCAGCTTGGCCAACGAGCAGTACTTC	CASSLANEQYF
.	TRBV24-1	TRBJ2-7	.	TGTGCCACCAGTGATTTGACCGGCGAGCAGTACTTC	CATSDLTGEQYF
.	TRBV4-1	TRBJ1-1	TRBD1	TGCGCCAGCAGCCAAGGGGGCCTGACAGGGTGGGGCACTGAAGCTTTCTTT	CASSQGGLTGWGTEAFF
.	TRBV5-4	TRBJ2-1	.	TGTGCCAGCAGCTTTCGGGTCCAACTCTCCTACAATGAGCAGTTCTTC	CASSFRVQLSYNEQFF
.	TRBV5-1	TRBJ2-1	.	TGCGCCAGCAGCCCATCTCGTCTCGGCCGGGATGAGCAGTTCTTC	CASSPSRLGRDEQFF
.	TRBV29-1	TRBJ1-2	.	TGCAGCGTTGACCGGGGTTATGGCTACATCTTC	CSVDRGYGYIF
.	TRBV7-9	TRBJ1-4	.	TGTGCCAGCAGCCCCGAGGTGGTGGATCATGAAAAACTGTTTTTT	CASSPEVVDHEKLFF
.	TRBV10-3	TRBJ1-2	TRBD1	TGTGCCATCAGGGAGCGGACAGGGTTCGATGGCTACACCTTC	CAIRERTGFDGYTF
.	TRBV5-5	TRBJ2-1	TRBD2	TGTGCCAGCACCGAATTCGGGGGGTACAATGAGCAGTTCTTC	CASTEFGGYNEQFF
once	TRBV5-1	TRBJ1-6	.	TGCGCCAGCAGCAGGGGGTATGGTAATTCACCCCTCCACTTT	CASSRGYGNSPLHF
.	TRBV7-9	TRBJ2-3	.	TGTGCCAGCAGCGCCACATTCGACTTGGGGGGTACGCAGTATTTT	CASSATFDLGGTQYF
once	TRBV2	TRBJ2-1	.	TGTGCCATTAATACTGACAGGCCCAATGAGCAGTTCTTC	CAINTDRPNEQFF
once	TRBV5-1	TRBJ1-1	.	TGCGCCAGCAGCTTGGGGAGAGACACTGAAGCTTTCTTT	CASSLGRDTEAFF
once	TRBV25-1	TRBJ2-2	.	TGTGCCAGCAGTCCGGGATCCCTGGGCACCGGGGAGCTGTTTTTT	CASSPGSLGTGELFF
.	TRBV7-9	TRBJ2-1	.	TGTGCCAGCAGCTTAGCGCGGCCTGGCTGGGATGAGCAGTTCTTC	CASSLARPGWDEQFF
.	TRBV2	TRBJ2-7	TRBD1	TGTGCCAGCAGTTCAGAACAGGGGGCGCATGCCGAGCAGTACTTC	CASSSEQGAHAEQYF
few	TRBV15	TRBJ1-5	.	TGTGCCACCAGCAGAGGATTGTTTTCAGGGTCTAGCAATCAGCCCCAGCATTTT	CATSRGLFSGSSNQPQHF
.	TRBV28	TRBJ1-1	TRBD1	TGTGCCAGCAGTCCCTGGGACAGGGTTGGCTCTGAAGCTTTCTTT	CASSPWDRVGSEAFF
.	TRBV9	TRBJ2-1	.	TGTGCCAGCAGCGTAGAGGGGGGGCACTACAATGAGCAGTTCTTC	CASSVEGGHYNEQFF
.	TRBV6-1	TRBJ1-5	.	TGTGCCAGCAGTGATCTACCAGGGAAAACAGGGTTTGGGGGCGCGGAGCCCCAGCATTTT	CASSDLPGKTGFGGAEPQHF
.	TRBV10-3	TRBJ2-7	.	TGTGCCATCCGGTCCCTCGGGCGGGATAGGTACGAGCAGTACTTC	CAIRSLGRDRYEQYF
.	TRBV21-1	TRBJ1-4	.	TGTGCCAGCAGCAGTGGCGAGGGCGTAGAAAAACTGTTTTTT	CASSSGEGVEKLFF
few	TRBV19	TRBJ1-2	TRBD1	TGTGCCAGTAAGGACAGGGGTAGATCGGATGGCTACACCTTC	CASKDRGRSDGYTF
.	TRBV4-3	TRBJ2-3	TRBD1	TGCGCCAGCAGCCAAACCGGGACAGGGGAGGATACGCAGTATTTT	CASSQTGTGEDTQYF
.	TRBV5-1	TRBJ2-2	.	TGCGCCAGCAGCTTGGGACAGAACACCGGGGAGCTGTTTTTT	CASSLGQNTGELFF
once	TRBV12-3/TRBV12-4	TRBJ2-1	.	TGTGCCAGCAGTTTTAACACAGGGAATGAGCAGTTCTTC	CASSFNTGNEQFF
.	TRBV5-5	TRBJ2-3	TRBD2	TGTGCCAGCAGCGCCGGGACTAGCGACACAGATACGCAGTATTTT	CASSAGTSDTDTQYF
.	TRBV29-1	TRBJ1-1	.	TGCAGCGTTGAAGAAATCCCCGGGGAAGGGTCTTTCTTT	CSVEEIPGEGSFF
.	TRBV28	TRBJ1-1	.	TGTGCCAGCGGGGTGACAGGCCAGGGGCGTACTGAAGCTTTCTTT	CASGVTGQGRTEAFF
.	TRBV29-1	TRBJ2-1	TRBD2	TGCAGCGTCCGAAATTTAGCGGGAGGGGTTGAGCAGTTCTTC	CSVRNLAGGVEQFF
once	TRBV9	TRBJ1-3	TRBD1	TGTGCCAGCAGCACCCTCACCGGGACAGCCTCTGGAAACACCATATATTTT	CASSTLTGTASGNTIYF
.	TRBV7-8	TRBJ2-7	TRBD1	TGTGCCAGCAGCCAGGGACAGAAAAACGAGCAGTACTTC	CASSQGQKNEQYF
.	TRBV7-6	TRBJ1-5	.	TGTGCCAGCAGCTTATCGGGGAATAGCAATCAGCCCCAGCATTTT	CASSLSGNSNQPQHF
.	TRBV2	TRBJ1-2	.	TGTGCCAGCAGGACAGCTAACTATGGCTACACCTTC	CASRTANYGYTF
.	TRBV27	TRBJ1-5	.	TGTGCCAGCAGAGAGAATACGAATCAGCCCCAGCATTTT	CASRENTNQPQHF
.	TRBV6-2/TRBV6-3	TRBJ2-3	.	TGTGCCAGCAGTTACCCCCCGAGGGGCACAGATACGCAGTATTTT	CASSYPPRGTDTQYF
.	TRBV7-9	TRBJ2-5	TRBD2	TGTGCCAGCAGCCTGGGACTAGCGGGGCCGGGGTGGACCCAGTACTTC	CASSLGLAGPGWTQYF